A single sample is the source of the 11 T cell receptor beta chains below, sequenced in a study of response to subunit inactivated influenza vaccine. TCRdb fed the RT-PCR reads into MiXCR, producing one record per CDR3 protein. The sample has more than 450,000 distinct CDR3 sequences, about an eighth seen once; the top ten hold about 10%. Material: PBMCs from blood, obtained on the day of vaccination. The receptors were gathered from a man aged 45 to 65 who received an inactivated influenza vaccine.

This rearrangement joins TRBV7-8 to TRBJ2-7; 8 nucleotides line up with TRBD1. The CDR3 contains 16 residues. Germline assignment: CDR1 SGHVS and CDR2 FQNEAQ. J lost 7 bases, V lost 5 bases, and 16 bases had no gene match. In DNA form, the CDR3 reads TGTGCCAGCAGCCCCCGCAGGGACAGGCCCCTCTTGGAGCAGTACTTC. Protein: CASSPRRDRPLLEQYF.

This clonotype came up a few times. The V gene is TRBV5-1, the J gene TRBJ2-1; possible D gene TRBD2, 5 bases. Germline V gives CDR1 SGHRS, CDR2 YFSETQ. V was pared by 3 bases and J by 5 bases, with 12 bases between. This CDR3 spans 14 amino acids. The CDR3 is CASSSGMQNNEQFF. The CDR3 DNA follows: TGCGCCAGCAGCTCCGGGATGCAAAACAATGAGCAGTTCTTC. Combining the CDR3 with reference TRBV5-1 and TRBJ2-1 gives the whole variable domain KAGVTQTPRYLIKTRGQQVTLSCSPISGHRSVSWYQQTPGQGLQFLFEYFSETQRNKGNFPGRFSGRQFSNSRSEMNVSTLELGDSALYLCASSSGMQNNEQFFGPGTRLTVL.

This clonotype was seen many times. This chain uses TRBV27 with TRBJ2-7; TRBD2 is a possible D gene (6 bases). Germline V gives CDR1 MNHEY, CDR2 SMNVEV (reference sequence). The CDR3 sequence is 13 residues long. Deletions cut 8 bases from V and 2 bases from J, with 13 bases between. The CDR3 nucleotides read TGTGCCAGCGCGGAGGGGACTCCCTACGAGCAGTACTTC. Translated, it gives CASAEGTPYEQYF.

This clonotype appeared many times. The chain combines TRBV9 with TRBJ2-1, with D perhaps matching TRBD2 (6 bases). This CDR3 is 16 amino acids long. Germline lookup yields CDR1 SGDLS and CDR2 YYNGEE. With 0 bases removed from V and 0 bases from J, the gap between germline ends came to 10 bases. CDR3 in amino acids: CASSVGLGSSYNEQFF. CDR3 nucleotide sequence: TGTGCCAGCAGCGTAGGGCTCGGGAGCTCCTACAATGAGCAGTTCTTC. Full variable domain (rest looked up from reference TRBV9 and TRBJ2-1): DSGVTQTPKHLITATGQRVTLRCSPRSGDLSVYWYQQSLDQGLQFLIQYYNGEERAKGNILERFSAQQFPDLHSELNLSSLELGDSALYFCASSVGLGSSYNEQFFGPGTRLTVL.

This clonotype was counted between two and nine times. This CDR3 is CASSYRGTSSYEQYF. CDR3 sequence (DNA): TGTGCCAGCAGTTACAGGGGCACGAGCTCCTACGAGCAGTACTTC. The chain employs TRBV6-2 or TRBV6-3 and TRBJ2-7; D is perhaps TRBD1 (5 bases). There are 15 residues in the CDR3. Trimming stripped 2 bases from V and 0 bases from J, with 11 bases between. The V gene's germline CDR1 is MNHEY and CDR2 SVGEGT.

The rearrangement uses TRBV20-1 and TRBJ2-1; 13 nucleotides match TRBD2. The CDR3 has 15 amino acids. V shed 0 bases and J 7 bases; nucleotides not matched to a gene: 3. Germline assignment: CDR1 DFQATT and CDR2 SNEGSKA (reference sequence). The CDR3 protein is CSAREGLAGDNEQFF. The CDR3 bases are TGCAGTGCTAGAGAAGGACTAGCGGGAGATAATGAGCAGTTCTTC.

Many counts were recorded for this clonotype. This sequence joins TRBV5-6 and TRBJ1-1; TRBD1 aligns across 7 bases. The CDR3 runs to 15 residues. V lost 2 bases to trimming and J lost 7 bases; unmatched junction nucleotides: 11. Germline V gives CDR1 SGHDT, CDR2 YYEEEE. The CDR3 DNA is TGTGCCAGCAGCTTATTTCCGCCACGGGACAGTGAAGCTTTCTTT. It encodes CASSLFPPRDSEAFF.

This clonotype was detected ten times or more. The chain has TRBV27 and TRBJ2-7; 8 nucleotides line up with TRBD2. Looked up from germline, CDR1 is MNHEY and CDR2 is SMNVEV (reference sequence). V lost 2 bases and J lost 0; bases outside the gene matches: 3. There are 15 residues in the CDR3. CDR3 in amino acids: CASSLGTRVSYEQYF. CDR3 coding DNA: TGTGCCAGCAGTTTAGGGACTAGGGTCTCCTACGAGCAGTACTTC.

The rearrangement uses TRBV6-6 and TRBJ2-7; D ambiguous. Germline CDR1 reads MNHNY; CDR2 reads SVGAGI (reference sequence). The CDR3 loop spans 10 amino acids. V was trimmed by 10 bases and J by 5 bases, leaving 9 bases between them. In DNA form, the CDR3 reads TGTGCCACCGTGGGTGACGAGCAGTACTTC. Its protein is CATVGDEQYF.

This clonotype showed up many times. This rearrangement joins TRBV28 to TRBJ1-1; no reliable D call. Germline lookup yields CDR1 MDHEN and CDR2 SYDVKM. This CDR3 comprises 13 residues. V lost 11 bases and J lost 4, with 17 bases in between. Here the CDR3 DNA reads TGTGCCTTAACGGGCCCACCTAGCACTGAAGCTTTCTTT. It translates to CALTGPPSTEAFF.

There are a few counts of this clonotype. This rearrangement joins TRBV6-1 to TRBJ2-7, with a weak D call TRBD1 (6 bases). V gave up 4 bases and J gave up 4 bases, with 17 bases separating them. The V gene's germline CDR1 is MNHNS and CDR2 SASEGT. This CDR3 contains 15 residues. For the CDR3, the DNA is TGTGCCAGCAGTGTACAGGGCTTGTCGAGGTACGAGCAGTACTTC. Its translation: CASSVQGLSRYEQYF.